This T cell receptor beta chain was observed in a study of Ad26.COV2.S vaccination and SARS-CoV-2 variants. Sequenced by immunoSEQ multiplex PCR; TCRdb stores in-frame clones only, minus some. The data show 300,000 to 400,000 clones, roughly 91% seen once. Treatment reported: roughly 18 received Ad26.COV2.S at low or high dose, single or two shots; about five received placebo; per-sample allocation not given. The investigators took samples on day 63 after the first vaccine or placebo injection. The CDR3 runs 14 residues. CDR1 MGHDK and CDR2 SYGVNS come from the germline V gene. Trimming shortened V by 0 bases and J by 4 bases, and 6 bases separated the two germline ends.

The receptor's source is a person aged 18-60 years who received the Ad26.COV2.S COVID-19 vaccine or a placebo. The material was peripheral blood, obtained in a trial of Ad26.COV2.S vaccine versus placebo. This sequence joins TRBV25-1 and TRBJ2-2; weak D call: TRBD1 (5 bases). The CDR3: CASSEYGATGELFF. CDR3 DNA sequence: TGTGCCAGCAGTGAATATGGGGCCACCGGGGAGCTGTTTTTT.